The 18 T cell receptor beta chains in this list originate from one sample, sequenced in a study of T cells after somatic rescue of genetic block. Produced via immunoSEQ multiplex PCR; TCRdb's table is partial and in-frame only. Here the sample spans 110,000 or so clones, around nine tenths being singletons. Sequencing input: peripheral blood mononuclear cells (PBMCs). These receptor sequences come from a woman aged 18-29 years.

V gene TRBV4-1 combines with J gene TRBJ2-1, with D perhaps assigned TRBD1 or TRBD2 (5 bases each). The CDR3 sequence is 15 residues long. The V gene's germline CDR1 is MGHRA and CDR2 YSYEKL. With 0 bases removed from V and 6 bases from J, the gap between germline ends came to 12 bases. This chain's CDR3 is CASSQDSRGGNEQFF. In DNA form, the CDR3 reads TGCGCCAGCAGCCAAGACTCCCGTGGGGGCAATGAGCAGTTCTTC.

The CDR3 loop reads CASSQDPGPKDTQYF. The CDR3 DNA follows: TGTGCCAGCAGCCAGGATCCGGGCCCTAAAGATACGCAGTATTTT. The chain recombines TRBV14 with TRBJ2-3; no clear D gene. The V end lost 3 bases, the J end lost 5 bases, and 15 bases lay between the germline ends. Germline-derived CDR1 and CDR2 are SGHDN and FVKESK. The CDR3 loop spans 15 amino acids.

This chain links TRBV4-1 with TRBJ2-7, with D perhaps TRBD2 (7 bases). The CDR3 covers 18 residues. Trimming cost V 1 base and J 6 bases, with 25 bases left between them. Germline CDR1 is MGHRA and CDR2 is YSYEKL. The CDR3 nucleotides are TGCGCCAGCAGCCAAGTTCGGGGGCCACCGGGAGGACCCGGCGAGCAGTACTTC. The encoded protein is CASSQVRGPPGGPGEQYF.

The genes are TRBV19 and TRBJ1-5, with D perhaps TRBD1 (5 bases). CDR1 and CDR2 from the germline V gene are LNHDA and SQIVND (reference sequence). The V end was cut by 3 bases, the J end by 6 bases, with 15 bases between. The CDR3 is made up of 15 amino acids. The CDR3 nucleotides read TGTGCCAGTAGTATCGTTCGGGGGAGACGTCAGCCCCAGCATTTT. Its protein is CASSIVRGRRQPQHF.

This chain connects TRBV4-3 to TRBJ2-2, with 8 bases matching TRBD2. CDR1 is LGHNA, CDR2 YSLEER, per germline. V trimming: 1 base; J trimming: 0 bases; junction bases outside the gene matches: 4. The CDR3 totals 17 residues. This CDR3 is CASSQAGGASNTGELFF. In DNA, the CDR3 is TGCGCCAGCAGCCAAGCCGGGGGGGCATCGAACACCGGGGAGCTGTTTTTT.

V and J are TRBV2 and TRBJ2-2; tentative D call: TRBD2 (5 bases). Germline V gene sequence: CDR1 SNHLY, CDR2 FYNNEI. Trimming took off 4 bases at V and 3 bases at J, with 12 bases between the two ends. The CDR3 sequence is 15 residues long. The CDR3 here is CASSGSQDYTGELFF. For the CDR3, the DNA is TGTGCCAGCAGTGGGAGTCAGGACTACACCGGGGAGCTGTTTTTT.

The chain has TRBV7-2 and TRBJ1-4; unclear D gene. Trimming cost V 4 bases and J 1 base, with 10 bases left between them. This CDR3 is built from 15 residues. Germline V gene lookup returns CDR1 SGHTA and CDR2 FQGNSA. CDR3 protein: CASSSGRGTNEKLFF. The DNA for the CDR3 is TGTGCCAGCAGCTCAGGCAGAGGAACTAATGAAAAACTGTTTTTT.

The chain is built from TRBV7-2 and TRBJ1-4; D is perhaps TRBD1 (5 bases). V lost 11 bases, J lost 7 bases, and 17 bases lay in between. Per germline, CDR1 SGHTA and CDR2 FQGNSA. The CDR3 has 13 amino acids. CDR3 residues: CASARRGREKLFF. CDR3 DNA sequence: TGTGCCTCAGCCCGGAGGGGACGTGAAAAACTGTTTTTT.

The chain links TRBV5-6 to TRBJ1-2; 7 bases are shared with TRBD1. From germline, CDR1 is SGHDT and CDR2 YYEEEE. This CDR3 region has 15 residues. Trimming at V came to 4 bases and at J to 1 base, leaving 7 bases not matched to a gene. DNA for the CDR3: TGTGCCAGCAGCCTGGGACAGCTCCTTAACTATGGCTACACCTTC. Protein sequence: CASSLGQLLNYGYTF.

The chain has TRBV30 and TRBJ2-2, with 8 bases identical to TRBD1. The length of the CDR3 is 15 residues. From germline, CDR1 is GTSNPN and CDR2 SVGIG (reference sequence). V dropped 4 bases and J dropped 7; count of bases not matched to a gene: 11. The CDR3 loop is CAWTSGGQGGGELFF. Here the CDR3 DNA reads TGTGCCTGGACCTCGGGTGGACAGGGCGGCGGGGAGCTGTTTTTT. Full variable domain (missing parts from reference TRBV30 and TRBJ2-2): SQTIHQWPATLVQPVGSPLSLECTVEGTSNPNLYWYRQAAGRGLQLLFYSVGIGQISSEVPQNLSASRPQDRQFILSSKKLLLSDSGFYLCAWTSGGQGGGELFFGEGSRLTVL.

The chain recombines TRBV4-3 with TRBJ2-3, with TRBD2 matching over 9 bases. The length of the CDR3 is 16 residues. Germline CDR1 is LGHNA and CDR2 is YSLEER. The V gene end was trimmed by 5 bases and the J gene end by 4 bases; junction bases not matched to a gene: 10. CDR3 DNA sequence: TGCGCCAGCAGCGCCCCAGCGGGGGGCCTCGCAGATACGCAGTATTTT. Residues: CASSAPAGGLADTQYF.

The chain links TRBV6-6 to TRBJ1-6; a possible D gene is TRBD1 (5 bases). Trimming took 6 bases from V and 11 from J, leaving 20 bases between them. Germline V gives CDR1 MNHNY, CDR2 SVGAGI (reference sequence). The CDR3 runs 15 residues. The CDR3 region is CASRGPGSAGAPLHF. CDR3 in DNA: TGTGCCAGCAGGGGACCAGGGTCAGCTGGGGCACCCCTCCACTTT.

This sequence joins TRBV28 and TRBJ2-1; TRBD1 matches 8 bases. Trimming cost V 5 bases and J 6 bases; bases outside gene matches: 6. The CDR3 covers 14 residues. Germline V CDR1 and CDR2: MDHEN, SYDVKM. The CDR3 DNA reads TGTGCCAGCAGTAAGGACAGGGTGGGCAATGAGCAGTTCTTC. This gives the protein CASSKDRVGNEQFF. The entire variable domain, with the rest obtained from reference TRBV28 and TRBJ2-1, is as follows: DVKVTQSSRYLVKRTGEKVFLECVQDMDHENMFWYRQDPGLGLRLIYFSYDVKMKEKGDIPEGYSVSREKKERFSLILESASTNQTSMYLCASSKDRVGNEQFFGPGTRLTVL.

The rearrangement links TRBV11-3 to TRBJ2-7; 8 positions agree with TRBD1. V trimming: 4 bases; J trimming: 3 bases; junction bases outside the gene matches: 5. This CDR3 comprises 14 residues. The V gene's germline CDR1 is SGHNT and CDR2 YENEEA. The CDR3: CASSSRQGYYEQYF. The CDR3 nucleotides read TGTGCCAGCAGCTCAAGACAGGGGTACTACGAGCAGTACTTC.

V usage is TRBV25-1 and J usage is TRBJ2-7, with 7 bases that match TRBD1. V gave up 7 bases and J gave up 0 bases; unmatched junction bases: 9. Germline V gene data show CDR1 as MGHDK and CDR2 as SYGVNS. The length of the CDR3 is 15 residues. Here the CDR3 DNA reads TGTGCCAGCACCGGACAGGTCGATAGCTCCTACGAGCAGTACTTC. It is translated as CASTGQVDSSYEQYF.

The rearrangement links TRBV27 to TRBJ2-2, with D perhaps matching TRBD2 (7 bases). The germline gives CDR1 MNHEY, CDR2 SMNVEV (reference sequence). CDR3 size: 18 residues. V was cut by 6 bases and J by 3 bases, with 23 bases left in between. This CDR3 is CASRRLGGGHLYTGELFF. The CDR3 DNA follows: TGTGCCAGCAGGCGACTAGGGGGGGGACATCTTTACACCGGGGAGCTGTTTTTT.

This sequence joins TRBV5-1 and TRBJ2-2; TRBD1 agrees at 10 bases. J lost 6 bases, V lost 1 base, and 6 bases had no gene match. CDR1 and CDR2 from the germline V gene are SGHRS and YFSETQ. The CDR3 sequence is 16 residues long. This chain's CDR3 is CASSLQGTGASGELFF. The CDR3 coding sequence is TGCGCCAGCAGCTTGCAGGGGACAGGGGCTTCCGGGGAGCTGTTTTTT. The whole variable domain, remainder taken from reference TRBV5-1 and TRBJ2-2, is KAGVTQTPRYLIKTRGQQVTLSCSPISGHRSVSWYQQTPGQGLQFLFEYFSETQRNKGNFPGRFSGRQFSNSRSEMNVSTLELGDSALYLCASSLQGTGASGELFFGEGSRLTVL.

In DNA, the CDR3 is TGTGCCTGGAGTGTAGAGGGGGTTAGTGGGGTCATGAACACTGAAGCTTTCTTT. Translated: CAWSVEGVSGVMNTEAFF. The J gene is TRBJ1-1, the V gene TRBV30; a possible D gene is TRBD1 (6 bases). Trimming removed 0 bases at V and 0 bases at J, with 20 bases between. The CDR3 has 18 amino acids. Germline-derived CDR1 and CDR2 are GTSNPN and SVGIG (reference sequence).